Following are 17 T cell receptor beta chains from one sample sequenced in a study of T cells expressing NK-cell markers. TCRdb processed the 5' RACE reads again and assigns one entry to each CDR3 protein, with no DNA. The clone table shows 450,000 to 600,000 distinct CDR3 sequences, with the ten largest holding approximately 3.6%. The sequencing input was blood T cells: a sorted CD56 or NKG2C T cell subset, CD4+ or CD8+ T cells, or bulk PBMC T cells (not recorded which). The receptors shown here come from a man younger than 35 in good health.

This rearrangement joins TRBV30 to TRBJ2-3; TCRdb proposes TRBD1, but this gene call is untestable without DNA. The germline V gene encodes CDR1 GTSNPN and CDR2 SVGIG (reference sequence). The length of the CDR3 is 13 residues. The CDR3 loop is CAWSVSPGGTQYF.

V gene TRBV15 combines with J gene TRBJ2-3; TCRdb's D call of TRBD1 is untestable without DNA. Germline CDR1 reads LNHNV; CDR2 reads YYDKDF (reference sequence). The CDR3 is 16 amino acids. The CDR3 spells CATSRGGAGSTDTQYF.

V and J are TRBV11-2 and TRBJ2-6; TCRdb indicates TRBD1, and absent DNA this call remains unverified. Germline loops: CDR1 SGHAT, CDR2 FQNNGV. The CDR3 runs 19 residues. The CDR3 is CASSERGRTRGSGANVLTF.

The chain has TRBV5-1 and TRBJ2-1; the TCRdb D gene call, TRBD2, has no DNA to confirm it. This CDR3 region has 15 residues. Germline CDR1 reads SGHRS; CDR2 reads YFSETQ. CDR3 protein: CASSLVTGADNEQFF.

The gene calls are TRBV20-1 and TRBJ2-3; the TCRdb D gene call, TRBD2, has no DNA to confirm it. Germline values: CDR1 DFQATT, CDR2 SNEGSKA (reference sequence). The CDR3 has 17 amino acids. The CDR3 reads CSARGGGGEGSTDTQYF.

V is TRBV24-1 and J is TRBJ2-2; the D call of TRBD2 rests on TCRdb alone, since no DNA is present to check it. The length of the CDR3 is 15 residues. Germline assignment: CDR1 KGHDR and CDR2 SFDVKD. CDR3 residues: CATSRRTSNTGELFF.

The chain is built from TRBV11-2 and TRBJ2-2. CDR1 is SGHAT, CDR2 FQNNGV, per germline. The CDR3 has 15 residues. CDR3 amino acids: CASSLQARNTGELFF. The full variable domain, rest sourced from reference TRBV11-2 and TRBJ2-2, is EAGVAQSPRYKIIEKRQSVAFWCNPISGHATLYWYQQILGQGPKLLIQFQNNGVVDDSQLPKDRFSAERLKGVDSTLKIQPAKLEDSAVYLCASSLQARNTGELFFGEGSRLTVL.

This CDR3 reads CASSLGTGTEAFF. The chain links TRBV5-4 to TRBJ1-1; absent DNA, TCRdb's TRBD1 call cannot be checked. The CDR3 extends over 13 amino acids. CDR1 and CDR2 from the germline V gene are SGHNT and YYREEE (reference sequence).

This sequence joins TRBV7-2 and TRBJ2-2; TCRdb picks TRBD2, but there is no DNA to check that call. Germline V gene lookup returns CDR1 SGHTA and CDR2 FQGNSA. The CDR3 covers 15 residues. CDR3 in amino acids: CASMVGTSGAGELFF.

This chain links TRBV4-2 with TRBJ2-4; TCRdb indicates TRBD1, and absent DNA this call remains unverified. Looked up from germline, CDR1 is LGHNA and CDR2 is YNFKEQ. There are 17 residues in the CDR3. This CDR3 is CASSQDLAGAQSDIQYF.

The chain links TRBV15 to TRBJ2-2. Per germline, CDR1 LNHNV and CDR2 YYDKDF (reference sequence). The CDR3 runs 13 residues. The CDR3 spells CATSVELTGELFF.

The chain couples TRBV12-3 or TRBV12-4 to TRBJ1-2; TCRdb calls TRBD1, which cannot be checked without DNA. The CDR3 runs 14 residues. CDR3 residues: CASSWTDGLFGYTF.

The genes are TRBV20-1 and TRBJ2-3; TCRdb reports TRBD2, a call that lacks DNA to check it against. The CDR3 contains 15 residues. Germline loops: CDR1 DFQATT, CDR2 SNEGSKA (reference sequence). The CDR3 reads CSARGQGGGSDTQYF.

The V call is TRBV20-1, the J call TRBJ2-1; the TRBD2 assignment by TCRdb is unverifiable without DNA. The germline CDR1 and CDR2 sequences are DFQATT and SNEGSKA (reference sequence). The CDR3 has 16 residues. The CDR3 region is CSASSPGTSLNNEQFF.

The J gene is TRBJ2-4, the V gene TRBV7-2; the TCRdb call, TRBD2, lacks DNA for checking. Germline lookup yields CDR1 SGHTA and CDR2 FQGNSA. This CDR3 comprises 18 residues. CDR3 loop: CASSLTVLAGVAKNIQYF.

CDR3 protein: CASTQGATTVSYNEQFF. The chain has TRBV12-3 or TRBV12-4 and TRBJ2-1; TCRdb indicates TRBD1, and absent DNA this call remains unverified. The CDR3 covers 17 residues.

The V and J genes are TRBV7-8 and TRBJ2-5. This CDR3 is built from 14 residues. Germline V CDR1 and CDR2: SGHVS, FQNEAQ. CDR3 amino acids: CASSLATGDKTQYF.